Presented here are 7 T cell receptor beta chains from one specimen sequenced in a study of blood T cell repertoires in COVID-19 (dated by TCRdb to 2020 to 2022). Preparation of the library involved the immunoSEQ multiplex PCR assay. As stored in TCRdb, this immuneACCESS dataset retains in-frame rearrangements with V and J assigned. A fraction of the clones does not appear; measured against another copy, unresolved V genes explain less than half of the discrepancy, and the remainder lacks a known reason. The sample table shows roughly 80,000 clones, and under 90% are seen once. The ten biggest clones cover about 14% of the sample. Sequencing used peripheral blood. The receptors were sampled from a woman in her 70s with acute or convalescent COVID-19.

The J gene is TRBJ2-5, the V gene TRBV13, with 7 bases matching TRBD2. Germline-derived CDR1 and CDR2 are PRHDT and FYEKMQ (reference sequence). V lost 6 bases and J lost 1; bases outside the gene matches: 8. The CDR3 is 15 amino acids. The CDR3 here is CASRSALAPQETQYF. As DNA, the CDR3 is TGTGCCAGCAGATCCGCACTAGCGCCCCAAGAGACCCAGTACTTC.

The chain is built from TRBV7-8 and TRBJ2-7; 8 nucleotides match TRBD1. Germline-derived CDR1 and CDR2 are SGHVS and FQNEAQ. With 3 bases clipped from V and 0 bases from J, the junction kept 4 bases outside the gene matches. The CDR3 runs to 15 residues. CDR3 protein: CASSFDRGSSYEQYV. The DNA of the CDR3 is TGTGCCAGCAGCTTCGACAGGGGAAGCTCCTACGAGCAGTACGTC.

Turning to this clone: Its ends do not fully match the called genes, so a read error is possible. This specimen includes other DNA sequences encoding the same CDR3. The chain couples TRBV2 to TRBJ1-6; D gene unclear. The germline V gene has CDR1 SNHLY and CDR2 FYNNEI. This CDR3 spans 14 amino acids. CDR3 nucleotide sequence: TGTGCCAGCAGCGAAGGGCAGTGGAATTCACCCCTCCACTTT. It translates to CASSEGQWNSPLHF. The variable domain in full, completed from reference TRBV2 and TRBJ1-6, reads EPEVTQTPSHQVTQMGQEVILRCVPISNHLYFYWYRQILGQKVEFLVSFYNNEISEKSEIFDDQFSVERPDGSNFTLKIRSTKLEDSAMYFCASSEGQWNSPLHFGNGTRLTVT.

V is TRBV7-6 and J is TRBJ2-1; D possibly corresponds to TRBD2 (7 bases). Germline V gene lookup returns CDR1 SGHVS and CDR2 FNYEAQ. This CDR3 has 15 amino acids. The V end lost 0 bases, the J end lost 6 bases, and 12 bases lay between the germline ends. For the CDR3, the DNA is TGTGCCAGCAGCTTAGCGGGGGGGCGCATCAATGAGCAGTTCTTC. Translation gives CASSLAGGRINEQFF.

The V call is TRBV20-1, the J call TRBJ2-7, with TRBD1 matching 8 bases. J lost 5 bases, V lost 3 bases, and 6 bases had no gene match. The CDR3 runs 13 residues. Germline CDR1 is DFQATT and CDR2 is SNEGSKA (reference sequence). The chain's CDR3 is CSASQHRGNEQYV. The CDR3 DNA sequence: TGCAGTGCTAGTCAGCACAGGGGGAACGAGCAGTACGTC.

The chain carries TRBV29-1 and TRBJ1-1, with D tentatively TRBD1 (5 bases). The CDR3 is 15 amino acids. The germline V and J ends were trimmed by 7 bases and 4 bases, with 22 bases remaining between them. CDR1 and CDR2 (germline): SQVTM, ANQGSEA. For the CDR3, the DNA is TGCAGCGCCGTGCCAGGGAATTATGTGGGCACTGAAGCTTTCTTT. This sequence encodes CSAVPGNYVGTEAFF. Full variable domain (remainder filled in from reference TRBV29-1 and TRBJ1-1): SAVISQKPSRDICQRGTSLTIQCQVDSQVTMMFWYRQQPGQSLTLIATANQGSEATYESGFVIDKFPISRPNLTFSTLTVSNMSPEDSSIYLCSAVPGNYVGTEAFFGQGTRLTVV.

The rearrangement uses TRBV7-2 and TRBJ1-2, with TRBD1 as a possible D gene (5 bases). The CDR3 contains 13 residues. V shed 1 base and J shed 4 bases, with 7 bases lying between them. Germline V CDR1 and CDR2: SGHTA, FQGNSA. CDR3 protein: CASSLDRSYGYTF. The DNA of the CDR3 is TGTGCCAGCAGCTTAGACAGGAGCTATGGCTACACCTTC.